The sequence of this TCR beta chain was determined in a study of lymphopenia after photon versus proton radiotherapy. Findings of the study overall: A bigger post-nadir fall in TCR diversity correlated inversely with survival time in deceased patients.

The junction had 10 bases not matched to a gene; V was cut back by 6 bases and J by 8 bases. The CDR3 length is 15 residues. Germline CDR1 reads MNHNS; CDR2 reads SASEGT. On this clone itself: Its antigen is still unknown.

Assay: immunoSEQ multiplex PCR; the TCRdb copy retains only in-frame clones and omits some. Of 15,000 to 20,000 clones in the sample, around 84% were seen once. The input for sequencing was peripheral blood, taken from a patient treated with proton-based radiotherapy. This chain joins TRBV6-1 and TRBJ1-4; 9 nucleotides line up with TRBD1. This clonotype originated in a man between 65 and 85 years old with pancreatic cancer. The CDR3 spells CASRRETGGNEKLFF. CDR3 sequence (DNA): TGTGCCAGCAGGAGGGAGACAGGGGGAAACGAAAAACTGTTTTTT.